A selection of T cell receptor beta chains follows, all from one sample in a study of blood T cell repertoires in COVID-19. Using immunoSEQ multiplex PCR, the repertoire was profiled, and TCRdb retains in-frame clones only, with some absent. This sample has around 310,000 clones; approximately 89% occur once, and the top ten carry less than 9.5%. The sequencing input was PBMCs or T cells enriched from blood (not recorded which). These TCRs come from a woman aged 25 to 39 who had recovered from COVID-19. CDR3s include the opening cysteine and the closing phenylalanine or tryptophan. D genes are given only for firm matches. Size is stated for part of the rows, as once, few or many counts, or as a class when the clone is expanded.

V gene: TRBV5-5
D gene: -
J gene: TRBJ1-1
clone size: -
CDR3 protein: CASSLLARENTEAFF
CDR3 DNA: TGTGCCAGCAGCTTGCTCGCGCGGGAGAACACTGAAGCTTTCTTT

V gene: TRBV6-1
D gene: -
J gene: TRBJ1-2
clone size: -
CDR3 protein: CASSEFTDNYGYTF
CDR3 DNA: TGTGCCAGCAGTGAATTTACTGATAACTATGGCTACACCTTC

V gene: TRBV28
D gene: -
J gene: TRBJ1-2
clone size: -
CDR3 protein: CASSLLLEFYGYTF
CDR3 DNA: TGTGCCAGCAGTTTATTGCTAGAGTTCTATGGCTACACCTTC

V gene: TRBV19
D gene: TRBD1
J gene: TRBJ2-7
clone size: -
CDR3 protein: CASQAGTGRSYEQYF
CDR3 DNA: TGTGCCAGTCAGGCCGGGACAGGGAGGTCCTACGAGCAGTACTTC

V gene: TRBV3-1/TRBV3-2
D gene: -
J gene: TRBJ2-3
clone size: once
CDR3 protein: CASSRQGTQYF
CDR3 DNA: TGTGCCAGCAGCCGGCAGGGTACGCAGTATTTT

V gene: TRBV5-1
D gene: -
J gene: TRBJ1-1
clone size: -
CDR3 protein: CASSLVAGDTEAFF
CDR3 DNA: TGCGCCAGCAGCTTGGTGGCAGGGGATACTGAAGCTTTCTTT

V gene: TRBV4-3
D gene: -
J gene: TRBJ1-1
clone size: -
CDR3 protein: CASSHYGGTGGAEAFF
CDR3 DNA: TGCGCCAGCAGCCACTACGGGGGGACGGGCGGGGCTGAAGCTTTCTTT

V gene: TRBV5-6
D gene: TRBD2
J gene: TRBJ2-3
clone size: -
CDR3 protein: CASSLTTSWGTDTQYF
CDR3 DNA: TGTGCCAGCAGCCTCACGACTAGCTGGGGGACAGATACGCAGTATTTT

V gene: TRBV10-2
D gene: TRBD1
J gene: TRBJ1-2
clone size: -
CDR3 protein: CASSSERDSYYGYTF
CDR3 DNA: TGCGCCAGCAGTTCCGAAAGGGACAGCTACTATGGCTACACCTTC

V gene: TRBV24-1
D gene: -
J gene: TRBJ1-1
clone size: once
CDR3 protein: CATSAGALNTEAFF
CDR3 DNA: TGTGCCACCAGTGCTGGGGCATTGAACACTGAAGCTTTCTTT

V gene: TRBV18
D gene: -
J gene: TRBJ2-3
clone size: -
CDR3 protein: CASSPGGYVADTQYF
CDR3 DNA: TGTGCCAGCTCACCAGGGGGGTACGTCGCAGATACGCAGTATTTT

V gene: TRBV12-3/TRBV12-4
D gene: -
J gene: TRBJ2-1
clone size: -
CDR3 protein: CASSLGPGVQFF
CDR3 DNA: TGTGCCAGCAGTTTAGGGCCGGGAGTTCAGTTCTTC

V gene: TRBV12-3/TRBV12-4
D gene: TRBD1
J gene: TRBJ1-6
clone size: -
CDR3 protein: CASSLGDSSPLHF
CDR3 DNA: TGTGCCAGCAGTTTAGGGGACAGTTCACCCCTCCACTTT

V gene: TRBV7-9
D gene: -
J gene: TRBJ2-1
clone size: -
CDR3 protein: CASSSQAGYSYNEQFF
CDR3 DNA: TGTGCCAGCAGCTCCCAGGCGGGCTACTCCTACAATGAGCAGTTCTTC

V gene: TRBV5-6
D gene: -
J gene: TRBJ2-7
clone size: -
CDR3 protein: CASSLAGPYEQYF
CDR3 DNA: TGTGCCAGCAGCTTGGCGGGTCCCTACGAGCAGTACTTC

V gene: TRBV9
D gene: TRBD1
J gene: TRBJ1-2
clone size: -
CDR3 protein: CASSVVGQGLDGYTF
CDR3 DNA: TGTGCCAGCAGCGTAGTAGGACAGGGGTTAGATGGCTACACCTTC

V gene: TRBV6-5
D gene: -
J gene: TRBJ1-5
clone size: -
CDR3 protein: CASREGNQPQHF
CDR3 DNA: TGTGCCAGCAGAGAGGGCAATCAGCCCCAGCATTTT

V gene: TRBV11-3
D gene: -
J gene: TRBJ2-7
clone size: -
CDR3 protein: CASSRQLLAEQYF
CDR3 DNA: TGTGCCAGCAGCCGACAGCTGCTGGCCGAGCAGTACTTC

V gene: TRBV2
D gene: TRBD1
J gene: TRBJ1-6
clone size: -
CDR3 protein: CASKVDRAPGSSPLHF
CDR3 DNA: TGTGCCAGCAAAGTGGACAGGGCCCCGGGGAGTTCACCCCTCCACTTT

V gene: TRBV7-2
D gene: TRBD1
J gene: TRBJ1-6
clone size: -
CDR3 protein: CASSRPGQYNSPLHF
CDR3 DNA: TGTGCCAGCAGCAGGCCGGGACAGTATAATTCACCCCTCCACTTT

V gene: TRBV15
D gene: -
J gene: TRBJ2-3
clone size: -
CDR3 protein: CATSRGVADTQYF
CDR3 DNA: TGTGCCACCAGCAGAGGTGTAGCAGATACGCAGTATTTT

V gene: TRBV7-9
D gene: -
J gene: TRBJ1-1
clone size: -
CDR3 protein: CASSAVIGGSEAFF
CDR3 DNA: TGTGCCAGCAGCGCCGTAATCGGGGGGTCTGAAGCTTTCTTT